A selection of T cell receptor beta chains follows, all from one sample in a study of T-cell reconstitution after alpha-beta-depleted transplantation in children. TCRdb recomputed calls from the PCR reads with MiXCR, one row per CDR3 protein. The sample consists of 610,000 or so distinct CDR3 sequences, over 20% of them appearing once. Sample: PBMCs, taken before TCRalphabeta/CD19-depleted stem cell transplant. The receptor source for this set is a boy in the first two years of life with Wiskott-Aldrich syndrome, due to receive a stem cell transplant. CDR3s include the opening cysteine and the closing phenylalanine or tryptophan. D genes are given only for firm matches. Expanded clones are given a class, and other clones once, few, many or no size at all.

TRBV19	-	TRBD2	TRBJ2-1	TGTGCCAGTAGAAGCGGGAGCGAACGCTCCTACAATGAGCAGTTCTTC	CASRSGSERSYNEQFF
TRBV5-1	-	-	TRBJ1-5	TGCGCCAGCAGCTTGGAAGCGGGGGTCCAGCCCCAGCATTTT	CASSLEAGVQPQHF
TRBV20-1	few	-	TRBJ1-2	TGCAGTGCTAGAGAAACCCTAGGGCACTATGGCTACACCTTC	CSARETLGHYGYTF
TRBV7-2	-	TRBD2	TRBJ2-1	TGTGCCAGCAGCTTAGGGGCTAGCGGGTATCGGGGTGAGCAGTTCTTC	CASSLGASGYRGEQFF
TRBV20-1	-	TRBD2	TRBJ2-7	TGCAGTGCTAGAAAAGCGGGAGGGCCCAACGAGCAGTACTTC	CSARKAGGPNEQYF
TRBV12-3/TRBV12-4	-	TRBD1	TRBJ2-5	TGTGCCAGCAGCAGGGGGCAGAAAAAGACCCAGTACTTC	CASSRGQKKTQYF
TRBV20-1	-	TRBD1	TRBJ2-1	TGCAGTGCTAGAGATGCCAGGGGGCGGAAAAATGAGCAGTTCTTC	CSARDARGRKNEQFF
TRBV29-1	few	-	TRBJ1-1	TGCAGCGTCATCCCACAGCCGAACACTGAAGCTTTCTTT	CSVIPQPNTEAFF
TRBV3-1	few	TRBD2	TRBJ2-1	TGTGCCAGCAGCCGCCCCGGGACTAGCGGTTACAATGAGCAGTTCTTC	CASSRPGTSGYNEQFF
TRBV3-1	-	-	TRBJ1-6	TGTGCCAGCAGCCAAGATCAGGGCAGGGCTAATTCACCCCTCCACTTT	CASSQDQGRANSPLHF
TRBV5-1	few	TRBD2	TRBJ2-7	TGCGCCAGCAGCTTTGGAATAGCGGGACGGGTCTACGAGCAGTACTTC	CASSFGIAGRVYEQYF
TRBV9	few	-	TRBJ2-2	TGTGCCAGCAGCCTCCGGGGTAGCGGAATAAACACCGGGGAGCTGTTTTTT	CASSLRGSGINTGELFF
TRBV29-1	-	-	TRBJ2-1	TGCAGCGTTGAATGGGTGGGAGATGAGCAGTTCTTC	CSVEWVGDEQFF
TRBV5-1	-	TRBD2	TRBJ2-7	TGCGCCAGCAGCCCCTCCGGGACTAGCGGGAGACACGAGCAGTACTTC	CASSPSGTSGRHEQYF
TRBV25-1	-	-	TRBJ2-1	TGTGCCAGCAGCGTGATACTAGCCAGTTCTCCCCAGTTCTTC	CASSVILASSPQFF
TRBV5-1	many	TRBD2	TRBJ2-1	TGCGCCAGCAGCCGGACTAGCGGCTCCTACAATGAGCAGTTCTTC	CASSRTSGSYNEQFF
TRBV20-1	once	TRBD1	TRBJ2-2	TGCAGTGCGCTTCCGGGACAGAAAAGGGCCGGGGACCTGTTTTTT	CSALPGQKRAGDLFF
TRBV3-1	-	-	TRBJ2-7	TGTGCCAGCAGCCAACCGGGACAAACCTACGAGCAGTACTTC	CASSQPGQTYEQYF
TRBV20-1	-	TRBD2	TRBJ2-3	TGCAGTGCTAGGGTGACTAGCGGGAGATCGCAGTATTTT	CSARVTSGRSQYF
TRBV9	few	-	TRBJ2-3	TGTGCCAGCAGCGTAGTGCCCTCTAGCATAAACACAGATACGCAGTATTTT	CASSVVPSSINTDTQYF
TRBV12-3/TRBV12-4	few	-	TRBJ2-1	TGTGCCAGCAGCCACCCCGGAAAAATTTTAGAATACAATGAGCAGTTCTTC	CASSHPGKILEYNEQFF
TRBV2	-	-	TRBJ1-2	TGTGCCAGCATCAGGACACGACAAGACTATGGCTACACCTTC	CASIRTRQDYGYTF
TRBV2	-	-	TRBJ2-1	TGTGCCAGCAGTAGAAGTGGGTCGAGCTCCTACAATGAGCAGTTCTTC	CASSRSGSSSYNEQFF
TRBV20-1	-	TRBD2	TRBJ2-7	TGCAGTGCCCGACTAGGGGCACTAGCGTCCTACGAGCAGTACTTC	CSARLGALASYEQYF
TRBV5-1	-	TRBD2	TRBJ2-1	TGCGCCAGCAGCTTGGCCCGAGGTACCCTAGCGGGAGAGGGGTATGAGCAGTTCTTC	CASSLARGTLAGEGYEQFF
TRBV18	-	TRBD2	TRBJ2-1	TGTGCCAGCTCACCACCAGCGGGAGGGCCCTATGAGCAGTTCTTC	CASSPPAGGPYEQFF
TRBV20-1	few	-	TRBJ2-1	TGCAGTGCTAGAGAGGGCTCCTACAATGAGCAGTTCTTC	CSAREGSYNEQFF
TRBV29-1	-	TRBD2	TRBJ2-7	TGCAGCGTTGCTAGCGGGAGAAACGAGCAGTACTTC	CSVASGRNEQYF
TRBV6-1	few	-	TRBJ2-6	TGTGCCAGCAGCCTAGGATCTCGCTCTGGGGCCAACGTCCTGACTTTC	CASSLGSRSGANVLTF
TRBV5-1	-	TRBD1	TRBJ2-7	TGCGCCAGCAGAGACCGGGACAGGTCTTCCTACGAGCAGTACTTC	CASRDRDRSSYEQYF
TRBV5-1	-	-	TRBJ2-3	TGCGCCAGCAGCTTCGATGGCACAGATACGCAGTATTTT	CASSFDGTDTQYF
TRBV20-1	-	-	TRBJ2-7	TGCAGTGCAAATAAGGGTATCTACGAGCAGTACTTC	CSANKGIYEQYF
TRBV20-1	-	-	TRBJ2-3	TGCAGTGCTAAGGGGGGGGACTTTCCTTTGATCACAGATACGCAGTATTTT	CSAKGGDFPLITDTQYF
TRBV20-1	-	TRBD2	TRBJ2-1	TGCAGTGCTAGTAAAGCGGGATCCGACTACAATGAGCAGTTCTTC	CSASKAGSDYNEQFF
TRBV12-3/TRBV12-4	few	-	TRBJ2-7	TGTGCCAGCAGTTTGTCGAGTGTACCCGAGCAGTACTTC	CASSLSSVPEQYF
TRBV5-1	-	-	TRBJ2-7	TGCGCCAGCAGCCCTCGTAGAGGGCCCGAGCAGTACTTC	CASSPRRGPEQYF
TRBV4-1	few	-	TRBJ2-3	TGCGCCAGCAGCCAAGGCCTACCGACTAGCACAGATACGCAGTATTTT	CASSQGLPTSTDTQYF
TRBV5-1	few	TRBD2	TRBJ2-5	TGCGCCAGCAGCTTCCGATCGGGGGGGACGTTGGGAGAGACCCAGTACTTC	CASSFRSGGTLGETQYF
TRBV20-1	-	-	TRBJ2-7	TGCAGTGCTCAGAGTGGGGGAGGCTTGGGATCCTACGAGCAGTACTTC	CSAQSGGGLGSYEQYF
TRBV5-1	-	-	TRBJ1-1	TGCGCCAGCAGCCACGGACAGAACACTGAAGCTTTCTTT	CASSHGQNTEAFF
TRBV10-3	-	-	TRBJ2-7	TGTGCCACCGGACTCTCCTACGAGCAGTACTTC	CATGLSYEQYF
TRBV5-1	few	-	TRBJ2-2	TGCGCCAGCAGCTTGCGGCCCCCGAACACCGGGGAGCTGTTTTTT	CASSLRPPNTGELFF
TRBV7-2	few	-	TRBJ2-5	TGTGCCAGCAGCTTAGCCAGGGGCGCCGGGGAGACCCAGTACTTC	CASSLARGAGETQYF
TRBV5-1	few	TRBD2	TRBJ2-1	TGCGCCAGCAGTTATAGCGGGAGGTCCAATGAGCAGTTCTTC	CASSYSGRSNEQFF
TRBV7-9	-	-	TRBJ1-1	TGTGCCAGCAGCCCTTCCCGGGCCCTGAACACTGAAGCTTTCTTT	CASSPSRALNTEAFF
TRBV20-1	-	-	TRBJ1-5	TGCAGTGCTATGCAGGGCAATCAGCCCCAGCATTTT	CSAMQGNQPQHF
TRBV24-1	-	TRBD1	TRBJ2-1	TGTGCCACCAGTGAGCGGGGACAGGGAGGCGAGCAGTTCTTC	CATSERGQGGEQFF
TRBV30	few	TRBD2	TRBJ2-1	TGTGCCTGGAGTCTATCGAGCGGGAGGCATCCCAATGAGCAGTTCTTC	CAWSLSSGRHPNEQFF
TRBV29-1	-	-	TRBJ2-7	TGCAGCGTTCGACTATCGGACGGCTACGAGCAGTACTTC	CSVRLSDGYEQYF
TRBV12-3/TRBV12-4	-	TRBD2	TRBJ2-5	TGTGCCAGCAGCGCTAGCGGGAGTGGAAGGGAGACCCAGTACTTC	CASSASGSGRETQYF
TRBV20-1	-	TRBD1	TRBJ1-1	TGCAGTGCTTGGACAGGAGAGAACACTGAAGCTTTCTTT	CSAWTGENTEAFF
TRBV5-5	few	-	TRBJ2-7	TGTGCCAGCAGCTTGGCCTTTCAGGATTACTACGAGCAGTACTTC	CASSLAFQDYYEQYF
TRBV21-1	-	-	TRBJ1-5	TGTGCCAGCAGCAAAGGAGGGTGCCAGCCCCAGCATTTT	CASSKGGCQPQHF
TRBV10-3	-	-	TRBJ2-7	TGTGCCATCAGTGAACCAGGGAGGTACGAGCAGTACTTC	CAISEPGRYEQYF
TRBV27	-	TRBD1	TRBJ2-7	TGTGCCAGCAGTTTATTCACAGGGGTTGGTTACGAGCAGTACTTC	CASSLFTGVGYEQYF
TRBV20-1	few	-	TRBJ2-5	TGCAGTGCTAGAGAGCCCGGGACGGTACAAGAGACCCAGTACTTC	CSAREPGTVQETQYF
TRBV29-1	few	-	TRBJ2-1	TGCAGCGTTGGTGGGAACAATGAGCAGTTCTTC	CSVGGNNEQFF
TRBV24-1	few	-	TRBJ2-1	TGTGCCACCAGTGAGTCAACCTTCAAAGGGGGCAATGAGCAGTTCTTC	CATSESTFKGGNEQFF
TRBV15	-	TRBD2	TRBJ2-1	TGTGCCACCAGCAGAGTTAGGACTAGCGGGAGGTGGGAATACCATGAGCAGTTCTTC	CATSRVRTSGRWEYHEQFF